Presented here are 28 T cell receptor beta chains from one specimen sequenced in a study of STAT5B mutations in CD4+ large granular lymphocyte leukemia. Only in-frame clones appear in the TCRdb table, and some are missing; sequencing was by immunoSEQ multiplex PCR. This repertoire shows about 48,000 clones, just over 70% found once; its top ten account for over 1.5%. Sequenced input: CD4+ T cells from blood buffy coats. The receptors derive from a human donor in good health.

As for this clone: Different DNA sequences within this sample yield the same CDR3. The DNA for the CDR3 is TGTGCCAGCAGTTTTGGACAGGGGAATCAGCCCCAGCATTTT. Residues: CASSFGQGNQPQHF. This sequence joins TRBV28 and TRBJ1-5; TRBD1 matches at 9 bases. The length of the CDR3 is 14 residues. After removal of 3 bases from V and 4 bases from J, the junction contained 1 base not matched to a gene. Germline values: CDR1 MDHEN, CDR2 SYDVKM.

This sequence joins TRBV7-2 and TRBJ1-1; D perhaps matches TRBD1 (5 bases). Trimming pared 0 bases from V and 0 bases from J, leaving 11 bases between. Germline V lookup: CDR1 SGHTA, CDR2 FQGNSA. CDR3 length equals 16 residues. The CDR3 here is CASSLALLGVNTEAFF. The CDR3 DNA is TGTGCCAGCAGCTTAGCGCTGTTGGGGGTGAACACTGAAGCTTTCTTT. Drawing the rest from reference TRBV7-2 and TRBJ1-1, the complete variable domain is GAGVSQSPSNKVTEKGKDVELRCDPISGHTALYWYRQSLGQGLEFLIYFQGNSAPDKSGLPSDRFSAERTGGSVSTLTIQRTQQEDSAVYLCASSLALLGVNTEAFFGQGTRLTVV.

V gene TRBV11-2 combines with J gene TRBJ1-1; 7 bases align to TRBD1. This CDR3 contains 13 residues. The V gene end was trimmed by 5 bases and the J gene end by 5 bases; junction bases not matched to a gene: 5. CDR1 and CDR2 (germline): SGHAT, FQNNGV. The CDR3 DNA is TGTGCCAGCAGCGAGACAGGGAAGACTGAAGCTTTCTTT. This translates into CASSETGKTEAFF.

The rearrangement links TRBV27 to TRBJ1-5, with D tentatively TRBD1 (5 bases). Trimming removed 1 base from V and 8 bases from J, with 9 bases in between. Germline V gene sequence: CDR1 MNHEY, CDR2 SMNVEV (reference sequence). The CDR3 is made up of 13 amino acids. This CDR3 reads CASSLFREKPQHF. Written as DNA, the CDR3 is TGTGCCAGCAGTTTATTCAGGGAGAAGCCCCAGCATTTT.

The chain joins TRBV28 to TRBJ2-7, with D tentatively TRBD2 (7 bases). Germline V gene data show CDR1 as MDHEN and CDR2 as SYDVKM. The CDR3 loop spans 14 amino acids. With 5 bases removed from V and 3 bases from J, the gap between germline ends came to 14 bases. CDR3 nucleotides: TGTGCCAGCAGTCTAGAGGGGGGGTACTACGAGCAGTACTTC. It is translated as CASSLEGGYYEQYF.

The chain employs TRBV5-1 and TRBJ1-6; perhaps TRBD1 as D (6 bases). Germline assignment: CDR1 SGHRS and CDR2 YFSETQ. Deletions cut 2 bases from V and 8 bases from J, with 14 bases between. The CDR3 runs to 15 residues. The DNA for the CDR3 is TGCGCCAGCAGCTTCGCGACAGGTCAGGATTCACCCCTCCACTTT. Translating it yields CASSFATGQDSPLHF.

CDR3 nucleotide sequence: TGTGCCAGCAGCAACCCCCCGGTGAACTATGGCTACACCTTC. Amino acids: CASSNPPVNYGYTF. This chain joins TRBV28 and TRBJ1-2; no firm D call. CDR3 length equals 14 residues. Trimming removed 6 bases at V and 2 bases at J, with 13 bases between. CDR1 MDHEN and CDR2 SYDVKM come from the germline V gene.

The chain carries TRBV6-5 and TRBJ1-2, with a weak D call TRBD1 (5 bases). V lost 5 bases and J 2 bases, leaving 15 bases between the germline ends. The germline V gene encodes CDR1 MNHEY and CDR2 SVGAGI. The CDR3 totals 15 residues. As DNA, the CDR3 is TGTGCCAGCAGTATAGGGGCGGGGGGGAACTATGGCTACACCTTC. This sequence encodes CASSIGAGGNYGYTF.

J is TRBJ2-5 and V is TRBV6-1; no definite D call. Trimming left V 0 bases short and J 4 bases short, with 15 bases between. The CDR3 loop spans 16 amino acids. CDR1 MNHNS and CDR2 SASEGT come from the germline V gene. CDR3 region: CASSEAGQSLRETQYF. The DNA of the CDR3 is TGTGCCAGCAGTGAAGCGGGTCAGTCCCTTCGAGAGACCCAGTACTTC.

This clone was seen only once. In nucleotides, the CDR3 is TGTGCCAGCACCCCCACCCGGACTAGCGGGGGACAAGAGACCCAGTACTTC. Its protein product is CASTPTRTSGGQETQYF. V gene TRBV11-2 combines with J gene TRBJ2-5; 13 positions agree with TRBD2. CDR1 and CDR2 (germline): SGHAT, FQNNGV. This CDR3 comprises 17 residues. V shed 7 bases, J shed 2 bases, and the junction held 10 bases outside the gene matches.

The J gene is TRBJ2-2, the V gene TRBV7-9; 9 bases fit TRBD2. In germline, CDR1 is SEHNR, CDR2 FQNEAQ (reference sequence). The length of the CDR3 is 17 residues. The ends lost 6 bases at V and 4 bases at J; junction bases unmatched: 12. CDR3 residues: CASSPPGTSFATGELFF. For the CDR3, the DNA is TGTGCCAGCAGTCCCCCCGGGACTAGCTTCGCCACCGGGGAGCTGTTTTTT.

This chain links TRBV5-1 with TRBJ2-7; D is undetermined. The V gene lost 1 base and the J gene lost 1 base, with 9 bases spanning the gap. Germline V gene sequence: CDR1 SGHRS, CDR2 YFSETQ. This CDR3 is built from 14 residues. This chain's CDR3 is CASSLMVDSYEQYF. Written as DNA, the CDR3 is TGCGCCAGCAGCTTGATGGTAGATTCCTACGAGCAGTACTTC.

This clone has a handful of counts. This same CDR3 is encoded by further DNA sequences in the sample. The rearrangement links TRBV7-2 to TRBJ2-3; D uncertain. Germline CDR1 reads SGHTA; CDR2 reads FQGNSA. V was trimmed by 5 bases and J by 2 bases, leaving 2 bases between them. The CDR3 runs 11 residues. CDR3 in amino acids: CASSTTDTQYF. In nucleotides, the CDR3 is TGTGCCAGCAGCACCACAGATACGCAGTATTTT.

The V and J genes are TRBV6-1 and TRBJ1-3; TRBD1 might be the D (6 bases). This CDR3 has 15 residues. Between the trimmed V and J ends, which lost 7 bases and 0 bases, there was a span of 13 bases. CDR1 MNHNS and CDR2 SASEGT come from the germline V gene. The CDR3 DNA sequence: TGTGCCAGCAAAGGACAGACTTTCTCTGGAAACACCATATATTTT. It encodes CASKGQTFSGNTIYF.

CDR3 DNA sequence: TGTGCCAGCAGCTTTGGGCCGGTTCGAGACAATGAGCAGTTCTTC. This encodes CASSFGPVRDNEQFF. The chain is built from TRBV7-3 and TRBJ2-1; no reliable D call. With 3 bases removed from V and 5 bases from J, the gap between germline ends came to 14 bases. From germline, CDR1 is SGHTA and CDR2 FQGTGA. This CDR3 is 15 amino acids long.

The rearrangement uses TRBV9 and TRBJ1-1, with D perhaps matching TRBD1 (6 bases). Germline V gene data show CDR1 as SGDLS and CDR2 as YYNGEE. V lost 4 bases, J lost 4 bases, and 11 bases lay in between. This CDR3 spans 13 amino acids. The CDR3 nucleotides read TGTGCCAGCAGCTTTACAGGGTTCACTGAAGCTTTCTTT. Protein: CASSFTGFTEAFF.

This clone was found a few times. The V and J genes are TRBV2 and TRBJ1-6; maybe TRBD1 (5 bases). The V end lost 4 bases, the J end lost 9 bases, and 13 bases lay between the germline ends. The germline gives CDR1 SNHLY, CDR2 FYNNEI. CDR3 length: 14 residues. In nucleotides, the CDR3 is TGTGCCAGCAGTGGGACGCACGGGGGTTCACCCCTCCACTTT. Its translation: CASSGTHGGSPLHF.

The chain combines TRBV2 with TRBJ2-2; a weak D match, TRBD2 (5 bases). Germline CDR1 and CDR2: SNHLY and FYNNEI. The CDR3 is made up of 15 amino acids. Between the trimmed V and J ends, which lost 4 bases and 5 bases, there was a span of 14 bases. The CDR3 DNA reads as TGTGCCAGCAGTGCCCAGCGGCAGGCGACCGGGGAGCTGTTTTTT. Its translation: CASSAQRQATGELFF. Based on the CDR3 plus reference TRBV2 and TRBJ2-2, the full variable domain is EPEVTQTPSHQVTQMGQEVILRCVPISNHLYFYWYRQILGQKVEFLVSFYNNEISEKSEIFDDQFSVERPDGSNFTLKIRSTKLEDSAMYFCASSAQRQATGELFFGEGSRLTVL.

The V and J genes are TRBV18 and TRBJ2-3; no clear D gene. The germline V gene has CDR1 KGHSH and CDR2 LQKENI. The CDR3 runs to 13 residues. V was pared by 0 bases and J by 2 bases, with 3 bases between. The CDR3 coding sequence is TGTGCCAGCTCACCACCGGCCACAGATACGCAGTATTTT. It specifies CASSPPATDTQYF.

This chain connects TRBV6-1 to TRBJ1-2, with TRBD1 matching 7 bases. The CDR3 consists of 16 residues. Looked up from germline, CDR1 is MNHNS and CDR2 is SASEGT. The ends lost 0 bases at V and 1 base at J; junction bases unmatched: 5. The CDR3 loop reads CASSEALGQYNYGYTF. The CDR3 bases are TGTGCCAGCAGTGAAGCGCTGGGACAGTATAACTATGGCTACACCTTC.

This chain connects TRBV6-5 to TRBJ2-4, with 8 nucleotides matching TRBD1. The germline CDR1 and CDR2 sequences are MNHEY and SVGAGI. J lost 11 bases, V lost 5 bases, and 11 bases had no gene match. The CDR3 runs 14 residues. Here the CDR3 reads CASSPGGGPKVQYF. Written as DNA, the CDR3 is TGTGCCAGCAGTCCAGGGGGCGGACCGAAGGTTCAGTACTTC.

The V gene is TRBV11-3, the J gene TRBJ1-1, with D possibly TRBD1 on 5 matching bases. V was trimmed by 1 base and J by 4 bases, leaving 13 bases between them. This CDR3 is built from 15 residues. Germline CDR1 SGHNT, CDR2 YENEEA. Written as DNA, the CDR3 is TGTGCCAGCAGCTTAGGGGCAGGGACGGGCACTGAAGCTTTCTTT. Translation gives CASSLGAGTGTEAFF.

The V and J genes are TRBV13 and TRBJ2-1; 9 bases map to TRBD1. V trimming: 2 bases; J trimming: 8 bases; junction bases outside the gene matches: 13. The germline gives CDR1 PRHDT, CDR2 FYEKMQ (reference sequence). The CDR3 has 17 amino acids. The CDR3 region is CASSLKPGTGWGDEQFF. The CDR3 nucleotides are TGTGCCAGCAGCTTAAAGCCCGGGACAGGGTGGGGGGATGAGCAGTTCTTC.

The V gene is TRBV11-2, the J gene TRBJ2-5; 10 bases map to TRBD2. V shed 5 bases and J 5 bases; nucleotides not matched to a gene: 2. Germline V gene data show CDR1 as SGHAT and CDR2 as FQNNGV. The CDR3 is 13 amino acids. The DNA for the CDR3 is TGTGCCAGCAGCACGACTAGCGGGGAGACCCAGTACTTC. This translates into CASSTTSGETQYF. Complete variable domain (other parts from reference TRBV11-2 and TRBJ2-5): EAGVAQSPRYKIIEKRQSVAFWCNPISGHATLYWYQQILGQGPKLLIQFQNNGVVDDSQLPKDRFSAERLKGVDSTLKIQPAKLEDSAVYLCASSTTSGETQYFGPGTRLLVL.

The genes are TRBV5-6 and TRBJ2-7, with 8 nucleotides matching TRBD2. The CDR3 runs to 15 residues. Germline V lookup: CDR1 SGHDT, CDR2 YYEEEE. The trim removed 2 bases at V and 1 base at J, leaving 5 bases unmatched. The CDR3 sequence: CASSFGLAGSYEQYF. The CDR3 nucleotides read TGTGCCAGCAGCTTCGGGCTAGCGGGTTCCTACGAGCAGTACTTC.

The chain combines TRBV7-9 with TRBJ1-4; 10 nucleotides agree with TRBD1. J lost 5 bases, V lost 7 bases, and 4 bases had no gene match. Per germline, CDR1 SEHNR and CDR2 FQNEAQ (reference sequence). There are 14 residues in the CDR3. As DNA, the CDR3 is TGTGCCAGCAACCGGGGACAGGGGAATGAAAAACTGTTTTTT. Translating gives CASNRGQGNEKLFF.

CDR3 in amino acids: CASGQGRFGEQFF. The CDR3 DNA is TGTGCCAGCGGACAGGGGAGATTTGGGGAGCAGTTCTTC. This rearrangement joins TRBV7-2 to TRBJ2-1; 9 bases align to TRBD1. Looked up from germline, CDR1 is SGHTA and CDR2 is FQGNSA. This CDR3 comprises 13 residues. Trimming cost V 8 bases and J 10 bases; bases outside gene matches: 9. Supplemented by reference TRBV7-2 and TRBJ2-1, the full variable domain reads GAGVSQSPSNKVTEKGKDVELRCDPISGHTALYWYRQSLGQGLEFLIYFQGNSAPDKSGLPSDRFSAERTGGSVSTLTIQRTQQEDSAVYLCASGQGRFGEQFFGPGTRLTVL.

The rearrangement links TRBV30 to TRBJ2-3; 14 bases are a match to TRBD2. Germline CDR1 is GTSNPN and CDR2 is SVGIG (reference sequence). After removal of 1 base from V and 3 bases from J, the junction contained 0 bases not matched to a gene. This CDR3 is 15 amino acids long. CDR3 in amino acids: CAWSGLAGGTDTQYF. The CDR3 bases are TGTGCCTGGAGTGGACTAGCGGGGGGGACAGATACGCAGTATTTT.